These 31 T cell receptor beta chains share one sample of origin, sequenced in a study of blood T cell repertoires in COVID-19 (dated by TCRdb to about 2020). Library prep was done by the immunoSEQ multiplex PCR assay. In its TCRdb copy, this immuneACCESS table keeps in-frame sequences only and misses some clones. Where compared with another copy, unresolved V genes explain less than half of these, and the others have no known cause. The sample has 83,000 or so clones on record, 85% to 90% of them singletons. Of the sample, 7% to 9% is held by the ten largest clones. The sequenced sample was peripheral blood. These receptors came from an elderly man with active or convalescent COVID-19.

This rearrangement joins TRBV18 to TRBJ1-1, with D perhaps TRBD1 (5 bases). The CDR3 is 16 residues long. Germline CDR1 and CDR2: KGHSH and LQKENI. V lost 6 bases and J 1 base, leaving 18 bases between the germline ends. The CDR3 loop is CASSPRTGTENTEAFF. CDR3 nucleotide sequence: TGTGCCAGCTCGCCTCGGACCGGGACTGAGAACACTGAAGCTTTCTTT.

The J gene is TRBJ2-7, the V gene TRBV6-5, with 10 bases aligning to TRBD2. The ends lost 6 bases at V and 3 bases at J; junction bases unmatched: 2. In germline, CDR1 is MNHEY, CDR2 SVGAGI. The CDR3 totals 13 residues. CDR3 nucleotides: TGTGCCAGCAGGGCTAGCGGGAGCTACGAGCAGTACGTC. It encodes CASRASGSYEQYV.

The chain uses TRBV12-5 and TRBJ2-7; TRBD1 aligns across 11 bases. Germline CDR1 reads LGHNT; CDR2 reads FRNRAP. The CDR3 is 13 residues long. The ends lost 6 bases at V and 2 bases at J; junction bases unmatched: 0. The CDR3 is CASGGQGAYEQYV. CDR3 coding DNA: TGTGCTAGTGGGGGACAGGGGGCCTACGAGCAGTACGTC.

DNA for the CDR3: TGTGCCAGCAGCTTAGTTTTAGACAATCAGCCCCAGCATTTT. Its protein is CASSLVLDNQPQHF. The gene calls are TRBV7-2 and TRBJ1-5; D is uncertain. Germline CDR1 reads SGHTA; CDR2 reads FQGNSA. This CDR3 is built from 14 residues. The V end was cut by 1 base, the J end by 3 bases, with 7 bases between. Using reference TRBV7-2 and TRBJ1-5 for the parts outside the CDR3, the full variable domain is GAGVSQSPSNKVTEKGKDVELRCDPISGHTALYWYRQSLGQGLEFLIYFQGNSAPDKSGLPSDRFSAERTGGSVSTLTIQRTQQEDSAVYLCASSLVLDNQPQHFGDGTRLSIL.

This clone is a singleton in its sample. This chain links TRBV24-1 with TRBJ1-2; D uncertain. The V gene's germline CDR1 is KGHDR and CDR2 SFDVKD. V was cut by 4 bases and J by 0 bases, with 11 bases left in between. This CDR3 has 15 amino acids. CDR3 region: CATSDPGAANYGYTF. CDR3 sequence (DNA): TGTGCCACCAGTGACCCAGGCGCAGCTAACTATGGCTACACCTTC.

A few counts support this clone. J is TRBJ1-4 and V is TRBV4-2; D is unresolved. The CDR3 is 14 amino acids. V shed 0 bases and J shed 2 bases, with 4 bases lying between them. CDR1 is LGHNA, CDR2 YNFKEQ, per germline. The CDR3 here is CASSQDRTNEKLFF. CDR3 DNA: TGTGCCAGCAGCCAAGACAGGACTAATGAAAAACTGTTTTTT.

The chain carries TRBV27 and TRBJ2-1; 7 nucleotides match TRBD2. The CDR3 runs to 16 residues. With 4 bases clipped from V and 6 bases from J, the junction kept 12 bases outside the gene matches. CDR1 is MNHEY and CDR2 is SMNVEV in the germline V gene (reference sequence). The CDR3 nucleotides are TGTGCCAGCAGTTCCTCTAGCGGCGGGGCGGTCAATGAGCAGTTCTTC. Translation gives CASSSSSGGAVNEQFF.

The chain links TRBV10-1 to TRBJ1-3; D may be TRBD1 (6 bases). The germline V gene encodes CDR1 WNHNN and CDR2 SYGVQD (reference sequence). This CDR3 comprises 13 residues. V lost 8 bases to trimming and J lost 0 bases, with 8 bases between them. The CDR3 is CASGQPSGNTIYF. The CDR3 nucleotides read TGCGCCAGCGGACAGCCCTCTGGAAACACCATATATTTT.

The chain carries TRBV27 and TRBJ1-2; possibly TRBD1 for D (6 bases). Germline CDR1 reads MNHEY; CDR2 reads SMNVEV (reference sequence). This CDR3 is 15 amino acids long. Deletions cut 6 bases from V and 0 bases from J, with 14 bases between. CDR3 sequence (DNA): TGTGCCAGCAGACGGACAGAGCAAGCTAACTATGGCTACACCTTC. It yields the protein CASRRTEQANYGYTF.

This sequence joins TRBV4-1 and TRBJ2-3; 9 nucleotides line up with TRBD1. This CDR3 has 16 residues. Germline loops: CDR1 MGHRA, CDR2 YSYEKL. J was trimmed by 5 bases and V by 5 bases; bases with no gene match: 11. CDR3: CASSLPGQGKQDTQYF. The DNA of the CDR3 is TGCGCCAGCAGCTTACCCGGACAGGGGAAGCAAGATACGCAGTATTTT.

In its sample, this clone was seen once. The V gene is TRBV18, the J gene TRBJ1-2; no clear D gene. Germline V gene sequence: CDR1 KGHSH, CDR2 LQKENI. The CDR3 spans 13 residues. Trimming removed 6 bases at V and 4 bases at J, with 12 bases between. In DNA, the CDR3 is TGTGCCAGCTCCCCGGGGTTCGGCTATGGCTACACCTTC. Translated, it gives CASSPGFGYGYTF.

The CDR3 region is CASSLGGQGIWGYTF. In nucleotides, the CDR3 is TGCGCCAGCAGCTTGGGAGGACAGGGGATATGGGGCTACACCTTC. This rearrangement joins TRBV5-1 to TRBJ1-2; 9 nucleotides line up with TRBD1. J gave up 8 bases and V 0 bases, and 8 bases lay outside the gene matches. The germline V gene encodes CDR1 SGHRS and CDR2 YFSETQ. The CDR3 length is 15 residues.

The count of this clone is one. This chain connects TRBV10-1 to TRBJ2-7; D gene ambiguous. In germline, CDR1 is WNHNN, CDR2 SYGVQD (reference sequence). CDR3 length: 14 amino acids. V was cut by 3 bases and J by 2 bases, with 11 bases left in between. The CDR3 protein is CASSDTVAPYEQYV. As DNA, the CDR3 is TGCGCCAGCAGTGATACCGTGGCCCCCTACGAGCAGTACGTC.

The sample holds a few counts of this clone. This rearrangement joins TRBV5-1 to TRBJ1-1; possibly TRBD1 for D (6 bases). V lost 3 bases and J lost 1, with 16 bases in between. The CDR3 is 16 amino acids. Germline values: CDR1 SGHRS, CDR2 YFSETQ. In nucleotides, the CDR3 is TGCGCCAGCAGCTCAAGGAAGGGGGAACCGAACACTGAAGCTTTCTTT. It is translated as CASSSRKGEPNTEAFF.

The chain has TRBV20-1 and TRBJ2-3; 7 positions match TRBD1. Looked up from germline, CDR1 is DFQATT and CDR2 is SNEGSKA (reference sequence). The CDR3 is 15 amino acids. J lost 6 bases, V lost 3 bases, and 12 bases had no gene match. The CDR3 spells CSASVSGQRQDTQYF. CDR3 nucleotide sequence: TGCAGTGCTAGTGTTTCGGGACAGCGACAGGATACGCAGTATTTT.

This clone was observed once. The V call is TRBV5-6, the J call TRBJ2-2; 9 bases fit TRBD2. V lost 5 bases, J lost 5 bases, and 10 bases stayed unmatched. Germline V CDR1 and CDR2: SGHDT, YYEEEE. This CDR3 is built from 16 residues. In nucleotides, the CDR3 is TGTGCCAGCAGATCCAAACCGGGACTAGCTACCGGGGAGCTGTTTTTT. Residues: CASRSKPGLATGELFF.

The CDR3 coding sequence is TGTGCCACCAGTGATTTCGGCAGACAATACGAGCAGTACGTC. The encoded protein is CATSDFGRQYEQYV. J is TRBJ2-7 and V is TRBV24-1; D is uncertain. The CDR3 spans 14 residues. Germline V CDR1 and CDR2: KGHDR, SFDVKD. Trimming left V 1 base short and J 4 bases short, with 10 bases between.

CDR3 DNA sequence: TGCGCCAGCAGCGCAGGGACACGGAACACTGAAGCTTTCTTT. Protein: CASSAGTRNTEAFF. The chain has TRBV5-1 and TRBJ1-1; a weak D match, TRBD1 (6 bases). Germline CDR1 reads SGHRS; CDR2 reads YFSETQ. The V and J ends lost 4 bases and 1 base respectively, with 11 bases between them. The CDR3 is 14 amino acids.

The chain links TRBV10-2 to TRBJ1-5, with 8 bases fitting TRBD1. V dropped 4 bases and J dropped 6; count of bases not matched to a gene: 5. This CDR3 spans 14 amino acids. The germline V gene encodes CDR1 WSHSY and CDR2 SAAADI. Written as DNA, the CDR3 is TGCGCCAGCAGTGTTCAGGGGGCAGGTCAGCCCCAGCATTTT. It encodes CASSVQGAGQPQHF.

The chain has TRBV25-1 and TRBJ1-1, with 8 bases matching TRBD1. V shed 2 bases and J 10 bases; nucleotides not matched to a gene: 9. Germline loops: CDR1 MGHDK, CDR2 SYGVNS. The CDR3 extends over 14 amino acids. This chain's CDR3 is CASSERNRGFGAFF. In nucleotides, the CDR3 is TGTGCCAGCAGTGAACGAAACAGGGGGTTTGGAGCTTTCTTT.

This chain links TRBV6-5 with TRBJ1-6, with D perhaps matching TRBD1 (6 bases). The CDR3 spans 15 residues. Germline CDR1 reads MNHEY; CDR2 reads SVGAGI. The V end was cut by 4 bases, the J end by 10 bases, with 17 bases between. This chain's CDR3 is CASSSGIGQQSPLHF. CDR3 sequence (DNA): TGTGCCAGCAGTTCCGGGATAGGACAGCAGTCACCCCTCCACTTT.

The gene calls are TRBV11-3 and TRBJ2-1; 9 nucleotides line up with TRBD2. Looked up from germline, CDR1 is SGHNT and CDR2 is YENEEA. Germline trimming cut 2 bases from V and 7 bases from J; bases unmatched to any gene: 15. There are 18 residues in the CDR3. CDR3 sequence (DNA): TGTGCCAGCAGCTTAATCCTTACCATAGCGGGAGCGGGGAATGAGCAGTTCTTC. Protein: CASSLILTIAGAGNEQFF.

The V gene is TRBV6-6, the J gene TRBJ1-4, with 8 bases matching TRBD1. Germline CDR1 and CDR2: MNHNY and SVGAGI (reference sequence). The CDR3 is 16 amino acids. The J segment lost 0 bases and the V segment lost 5 bases, leaving 5 bases of the junction unmatched. This CDR3 reads CASSQGTGATNEKLFF. The CDR3 DNA is TGTGCCAGCAGTCAAGGGACAGGTGCAACTAATGAAAAACTGTTTTTT.

Only one count was recorded for this clone. The rearrangement uses TRBV24-1 and TRBJ2-5; a possible D gene is TRBD2 (6 bases). Germline V gene data show CDR1 as KGHDR and CDR2 as SFDVKD. V was pared by 4 bases and J by 1 base, with 12 bases between. There are 15 residues in the CDR3. The CDR3 reads CATSDPTRPQETQYF. The CDR3 nucleotides are TGTGCCACCAGTGACCCGACTAGACCCCAAGAGACCCAGTACTTC.

The chain is built from TRBV19 and TRBJ1-4; 7 bases align to TRBD1. Germline values: CDR1 LNHDA, CDR2 SQIVND (reference sequence). The CDR3 has 15 amino acids. Germline trimming cut 6 bases from V and 1 base from J; bases unmatched to any gene: 5. The CDR3 region is CASSARQGTNEKLFF. The CDR3 nucleotides are TGTGCCAGTAGCGCACGACAGGGAACTAATGAAAAACTGTTTTTT.

This chain connects TRBV19 to TRBJ2-3, with D possibly matching TRBD2 (5 bases). CDR3 size: 16 residues. Trimming took 3 bases from V and 1 from J, leaving 14 bases between them. In germline, CDR1 is LNHDA, CDR2 SQIVND (reference sequence). This CDR3 is CASSISHSGGTDTQYF. CDR3 in DNA: TGTGCCAGTAGTATCTCTCACAGCGGAGGCACAGATACGCAGTATTTT. Drawing the rest from reference TRBV19 and TRBJ2-3, the complete variable domain is DGGITQSPKYLFRKEGQNVTLSCEQNLNHDAMYWYRQDPGQGLRLIYYSQIVNDFQKGDIAEGYSVSREKKESFPLTVTSAQKNPTAFYLCASSISHSGGTDTQYFGPGTRLTVL.

CDR3 residues: CASSPRTGEGNGYTF. The CDR3 DNA sequence: TGTGCCAGCAGCCCTCGGACAGGGGAAGGCAATGGCTACACCTTC. The chain joins TRBV11-3 to TRBJ1-2, with 9 bases that match TRBD1. The junction had 10 bases not matched to a gene; V was cut back by 5 bases and J by 6 bases. The CDR3 contains 15 residues. Looked up from germline, CDR1 is SGHNT and CDR2 is YENEEA.

The V and J genes are TRBV5-1 and TRBJ1-2, with D perhaps TRBD1 (6 bases). V lost 3 bases, J lost 5 bases, and 14 bases lay in between. CDR1 is SGHRS and CDR2 is YFSETQ in the germline V gene. This CDR3 is 14 amino acids long. This chain's CDR3 is CASSSPGAGYGYTF. The CDR3 DNA reads as TGCGCCAGCAGCTCACCAGGGGCAGGATATGGCTACACCTTC.

This clone has more than one count but fewer than ten. This CDR3 is CASSYQQGTNSPLHF. As DNA, the CDR3 is TGCGCCAGCAGCTACCAACAGGGGACCAATTCACCCCTCCACTTT. The genes are TRBV5-1 and TRBJ1-6, with 7 bases that match TRBD1. Germline V gives CDR1 SGHRS, CDR2 YFSETQ. V shed 3 bases, J shed 7 bases, and the junction held 7 bases outside the gene matches. This CDR3 spans 15 amino acids.

Remarks on this clone: The germline gene is not matched at one end of the junction; a read error may be the cause. The CDR3 loop is CASSLDSTSEKLFF. As DNA, the CDR3 is TGCGCCAGCAGCTTGGACAGTACTAGTGAAAAACTGTTTTTT. J is TRBJ1-4 and V is TRBV5-1; D call uncertain. The CDR3 extends over 14 amino acids. CDR1 SGHRS and CDR2 YFSETQ come from the germline V gene.

This sequence joins TRBV5-1 and TRBJ2-3; tentative D call: TRBD2 (5 bases). Germline V CDR1 and CDR2: SGHRS, YFSETQ. Trimming pared 4 bases from V and 3 bases from J, leaving 12 bases between. The CDR3 extends over 14 amino acids. The chain's CDR3 is CASSNGLWTDTQYF. CDR3 in DNA: TGCGCCAGCAGCAATGGACTTTGGACAGATACGCAGTATTTT.